Each of the 13 T cell receptor beta chains below was sequenced from the same sample in a study of cytomegalovirus exposure and HLA in healthy donors. 60 Vbeta and 13 Jbeta primers were used in PCR. Clones were sequenced by immunoSEQ multiplex PCR, and TCRdb holds only the in-frame ones, with some missing. In the table there are about 160,000 clones, approximately 78% of which are singletons. Sequencing input: PBMCs. The receptors here all came from a girl aged 2-10 years in good health and CMV-seropositive.

This clone came up once. The chain recombines TRBV7-9 with TRBJ1-1, with D perhaps TRBD1 (5 bases). The CDR3 is made up of 14 amino acids. Trimming cost V 3 bases and J 3 bases, with 11 bases left between them. Per the germline V gene, CDR1 is SEHNR and CDR2 is FQNEAQ (reference sequence). As DNA, the CDR3 is TGTGCCAGCAGCTTTTCTCTAGGGGACACTGAAGCTTTCTTT. Translation gives CASSFSLGDTEAFF.

J is TRBJ1-5 and V is TRBV6-1, with D maybe TRBD1 (6 bases). The V gene's germline CDR1 is MNHNS and CDR2 SASEGT. The CDR3 spans 15 residues. With 5 bases removed from V and 0 bases from J, the gap between germline ends came to 11 bases. Here the CDR3 DNA reads TGTGCCAGCAGTAGGGGGTCGGATAGCAATCAGCCCCAGCATTTT. It codes for CASSRGSDSNQPQHF.

The chain combines TRBV7-9 with TRBJ2-1; TRBD2 is a possible D gene (6 bases). This CDR3 has 15 amino acids. Germline V lookup: CDR1 SEHNR, CDR2 FQNEAQ (reference sequence). V gave up 1 base and J gave up 1 base, with 8 bases separating them. The CDR3 DNA is TGTGCCAGCAGCTTAGTGGGGACTTCCTACAATGAGCAGTTCTTC. Amino acids: CASSLVGTSYNEQFF.

This clone was counted a few times. V and J are TRBV10-1 and TRBJ1-4; D perhaps matches TRBD1 (5 bases). Trimming removed 0 bases at V and 8 bases at J, with 13 bases between. Germline CDR1 and CDR2: WNHNN and SYGVQD (reference sequence). CDR3 length: 15 amino acids. In DNA form, the CDR3 reads TGCGCCAGCAGTGAGTCGGATGCAGGGCTCGAAAAACTGTTTTTT. Protein sequence: CASSESDAGLEKLFF.

This rearrangement joins TRBV9 to TRBJ2-5; 10 bases are a match to TRBD2. The CDR3 contains 16 residues. The trim removed 4 bases at V and 4 bases at J, leaving 10 bases unmatched. CDR1 is SGDLS, CDR2 YYNGEE, per germline. CDR3 nucleotides: TGTGCCAGCAGCCCTCGGACTAGCGGAGGGGGAGAGACCCAGTACTTC. Protein: CASSPRTSGGGETQYF.

The chain is built from TRBV28 and TRBJ1-3; D is unclear. Per germline, CDR1 MDHEN and CDR2 SYDVKM. V was trimmed by 6 bases and J by 1 base, leaving 13 bases between them. The CDR3 totals 15 residues. The CDR3 DNA sequence: TGTGCCAGCAGCTCAGTTTTTACGTCTGGAAACACCATATATTTT. It specifies CASSSVFTSGNTIYF.

The J gene is TRBJ2-7, the V gene TRBV27; 11 bases fit TRBD2. V gave up 5 bases and J gave up 5 bases; unmatched junction bases: 14. Germline CDR1 and CDR2: MNHEY and SMNVEV (reference sequence). The CDR3 is made up of 17 amino acids. CDR3 in amino acids: CASSPLYVAGGGDEQYF. The CDR3 DNA reads as TGTGCCAGCAGTCCCCTTTATGTAGCGGGAGGGGGGGACGAGCAGTACTTC.

The gene calls are TRBV5-1 and TRBJ2-1; 10 bases agree with TRBD1. Trimming removed 4 bases from V and 2 bases from J; junction bases left unmatched: 9. Looked up from germline, CDR1 is SGHRS and CDR2 is YFSETQ. The CDR3 consists of 17 residues. The CDR3 sequence is CASSTYPGTGAYNEQFF. CDR3 nucleotide sequence: TGCGCCAGCAGCACCTACCCCGGGACAGGGGCCTACAATGAGCAGTTCTTC.

With regard to this clone: The junction differs from germline at one of its ends, possibly a read error. V usage is TRBV7-8 and J usage is TRBJ1-3; 7 bases are a match to TRBD1. The CDR3 extends over 15 amino acids. CDR1 and CDR2 from the germline V gene are SGHVS and FQNEAQ. CDR3: CASSLLGQALSGIHF. The CDR3 coding sequence is TGTGCCAGCAGCTTACTCGGACAGGCCCTCTCGGGTATACATTTT.

The chain combines TRBV27 with TRBJ1-4; 11 bases match TRBD1. This CDR3 contains 15 residues. Germline V CDR1 and CDR2: MNHEY, SMNVEV (reference sequence). With 6 bases clipped from V and 8 bases from J, the junction kept 8 bases outside the gene matches. CDR3 sequence: CASRETGTGGEKLFF. In DNA form, the CDR3 reads TGTGCCAGCAGAGAAACCGGGACAGGGGGAGAAAAACTGTTTTTT.

The rearrangement joins TRBV6-1 to TRBJ1-5; no firm D call. Germline CDR1 and CDR2: MNHNS and SASEGT. CDR3 length: 14 amino acids. Deletions cut 4 bases from V and 7 bases from J, with 14 bases between. The CDR3 loop is CASSVLGSGQPQHF. In DNA form, the CDR3 reads TGTGCCAGCAGTGTCTTGGGGTCGGGGCAGCCCCAGCATTTT.

The V gene is TRBV28, the J gene TRBJ2-7; 8 nucleotides line up with TRBD1. V lost 7 bases, J lost 0 bases, and 2 bases stayed unmatched. The CDR3 has 13 residues. Per germline, CDR1 MDHEN and CDR2 SYDVKM. CDR3 protein: CASTGTGSYEQYF. The CDR3, as DNA: TGTGCCAGCACCGGGACAGGCTCCTACGAGCAGTACTTC. The whole variable domain, remainder taken from reference TRBV28 and TRBJ2-7, is DVKVTQSSRYLVKRTGEKVFLECVQDMDHENMFWYRQDPGLGLRLIYFSYDVKMKEKGDIPEGYSVSREKKERFSLILESASTNQTSMYLCASTGTGSYEQYFGPGTRLTVT.

V usage is TRBV10-3 and J usage is TRBJ2-1, with 11 bases lining up with TRBD1. The CDR3 runs 15 residues. Trimming took 7 bases from V and 5 from J; bases not matched to a gene: 7. Germline assignment: CDR1 ENHRY and CDR2 SYGVKD. CDR3 coding DNA: TGTGCCATCATGGAGGACAGGGGGCCAAACAATGAGCAGTTCTTC. It is translated as CAIMEDRGPNNEQFF.